This entry features one T cell receptor beta chain sequence. CDR3 length: 19 amino acids. In germline, CDR1 is SEHNR, CDR2 FQNEAQ (reference sequence). With 3 bases clipped from V and 7 bases from J, the junction kept 19 bases outside the gene matches. This sample stems from a study of T cell responses to AZD1222 COVID-19 vaccine. The repertoire was sequenced with immunoSEQ multiplex PCR; TCRdb's copy has only in-frame clones and lacks some. This sample yields tens of thousands of clones, of which more than 90% are seen a single time; roughly 3.9% belongs to the top ten. Sequences were derived from peripheral blood, sampled on day 0 of AZD1222 vaccination. This TCR derives from an adult in good health. This sequence joins TRBV7-9 and TRBJ2-5, with TRBD2 matching 11 bases. The DNA of the CDR3 is TGTGCCAGCAGCTTCCCCGGGACTAGCGGTGCCACGGCCCCAGGGACCCAGTACTTC. It encodes CASSFPGTSGATAPGTQYF.